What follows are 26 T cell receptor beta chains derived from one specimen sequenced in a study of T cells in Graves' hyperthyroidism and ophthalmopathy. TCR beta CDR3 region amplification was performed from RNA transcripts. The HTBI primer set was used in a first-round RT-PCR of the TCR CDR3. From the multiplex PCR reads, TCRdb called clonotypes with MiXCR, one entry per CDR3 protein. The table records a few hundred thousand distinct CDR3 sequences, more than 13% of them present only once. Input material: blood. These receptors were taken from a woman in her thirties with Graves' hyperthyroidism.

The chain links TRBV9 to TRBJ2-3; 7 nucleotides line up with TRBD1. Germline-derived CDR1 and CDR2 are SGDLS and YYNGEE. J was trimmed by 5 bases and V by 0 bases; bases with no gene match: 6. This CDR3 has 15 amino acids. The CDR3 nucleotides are TGTGCCAGCAGCGTAGACGGGCAGGGGGAAGATACGCAGTATTTT. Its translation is CASSVDGQGEDTQYF.

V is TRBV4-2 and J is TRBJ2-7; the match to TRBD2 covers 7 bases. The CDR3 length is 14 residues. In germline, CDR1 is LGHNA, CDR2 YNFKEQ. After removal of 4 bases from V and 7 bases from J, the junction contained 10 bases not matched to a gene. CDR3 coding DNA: TGTGCCAGCAGCCTTTGGGAGGGCCGAAAAGAGCAGTACTTC. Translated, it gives CASSLWEGRKEQYF.

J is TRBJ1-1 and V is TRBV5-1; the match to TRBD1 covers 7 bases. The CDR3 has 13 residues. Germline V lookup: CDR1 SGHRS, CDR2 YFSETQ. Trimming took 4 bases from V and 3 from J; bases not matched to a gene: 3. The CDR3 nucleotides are TGCGCCAGCAGCGTAGGGACAGACACTGAAGCTTTCTTT. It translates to CASSVGTDTEAFF.

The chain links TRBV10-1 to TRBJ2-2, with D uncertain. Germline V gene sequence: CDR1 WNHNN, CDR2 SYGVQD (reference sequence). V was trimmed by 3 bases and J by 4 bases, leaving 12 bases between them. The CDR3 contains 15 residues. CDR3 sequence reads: CASSEDSLLTGELFF. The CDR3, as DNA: TGCGCCAGCAGTGAAGACTCACTACTCACCGGGGAGCTGTTTTTT.

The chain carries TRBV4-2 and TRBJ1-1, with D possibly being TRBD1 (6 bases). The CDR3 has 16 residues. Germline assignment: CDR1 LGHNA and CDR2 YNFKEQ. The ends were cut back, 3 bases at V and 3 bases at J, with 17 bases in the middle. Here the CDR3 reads CASSQASGTLYTEAFF. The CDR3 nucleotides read TGTGCCAGCAGCCAGGCCTCCGGGACATTATACACTGAAGCTTTCTTT.

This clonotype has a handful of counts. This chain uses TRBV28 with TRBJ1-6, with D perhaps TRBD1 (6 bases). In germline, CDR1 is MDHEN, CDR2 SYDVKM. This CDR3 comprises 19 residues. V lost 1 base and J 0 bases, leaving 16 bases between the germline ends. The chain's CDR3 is CASSLYRAPLYSYNSPLHF. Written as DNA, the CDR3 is TGTGCCAGCAGTTTATACAGGGCCCCGCTTTACTCCTATAATTCACCCCTCCACTTT.

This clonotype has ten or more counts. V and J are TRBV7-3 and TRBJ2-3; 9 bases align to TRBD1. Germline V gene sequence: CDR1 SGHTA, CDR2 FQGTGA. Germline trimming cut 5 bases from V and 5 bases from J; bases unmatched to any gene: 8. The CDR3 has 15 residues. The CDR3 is CASSQTGTGLDTQYF. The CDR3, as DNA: TGTGCCAGCAGCCAAACGGGGACAGGGTTAGATACGCAGTATTTT.

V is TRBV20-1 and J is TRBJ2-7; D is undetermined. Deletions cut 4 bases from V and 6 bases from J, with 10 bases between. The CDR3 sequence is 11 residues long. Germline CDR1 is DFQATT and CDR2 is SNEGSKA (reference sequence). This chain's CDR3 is CSATWSSEQYF. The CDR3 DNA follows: TGCAGTGCTACTTGGTCGTCCGAGCAGTACTTC.

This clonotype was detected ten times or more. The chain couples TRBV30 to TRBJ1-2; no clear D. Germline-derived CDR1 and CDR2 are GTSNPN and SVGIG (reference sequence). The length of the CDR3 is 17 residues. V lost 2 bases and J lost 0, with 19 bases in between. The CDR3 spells CAWSSPTLVVTNYGYTF. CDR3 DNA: TGTGCCTGGAGTTCTCCGACCCTAGTCGTTACTAACTATGGCTACACCTTC.

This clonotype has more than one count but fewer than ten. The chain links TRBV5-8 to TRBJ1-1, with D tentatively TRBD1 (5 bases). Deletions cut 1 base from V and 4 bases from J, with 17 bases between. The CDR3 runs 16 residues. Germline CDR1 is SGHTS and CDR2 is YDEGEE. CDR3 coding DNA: TGTGCCAGCAGCTTGATTATAAGTTATGGGGGCACTGAAGCTTTCTTT. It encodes CASSLIISYGGTEAFF.

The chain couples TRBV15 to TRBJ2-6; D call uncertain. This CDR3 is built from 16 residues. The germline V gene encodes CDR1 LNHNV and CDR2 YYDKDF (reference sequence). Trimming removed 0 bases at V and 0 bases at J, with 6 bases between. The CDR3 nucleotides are TGTGCCACCAGCAGAGATTTTGCCTCTGGGGCCAACGTCCTGACTTTC. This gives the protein CATSRDFASGANVLTF.

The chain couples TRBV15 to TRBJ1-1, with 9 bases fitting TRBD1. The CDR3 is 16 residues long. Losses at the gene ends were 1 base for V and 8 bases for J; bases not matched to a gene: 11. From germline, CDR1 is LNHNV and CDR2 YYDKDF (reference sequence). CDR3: CATSRGGQGGGREAFF. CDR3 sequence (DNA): TGTGCCACCAGCAGAGGGGGACAGGGAGGGGGGAGGGAAGCTTTCTTT.

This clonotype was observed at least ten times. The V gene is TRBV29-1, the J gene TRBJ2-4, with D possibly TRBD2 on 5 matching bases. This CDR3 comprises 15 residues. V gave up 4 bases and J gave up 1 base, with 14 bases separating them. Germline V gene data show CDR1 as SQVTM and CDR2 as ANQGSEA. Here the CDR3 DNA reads TGCAGCGTTGCGGGGATGAGTCTGGCCAAAAACATTCAGTACTTC. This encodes CSVAGMSLAKNIQYF.

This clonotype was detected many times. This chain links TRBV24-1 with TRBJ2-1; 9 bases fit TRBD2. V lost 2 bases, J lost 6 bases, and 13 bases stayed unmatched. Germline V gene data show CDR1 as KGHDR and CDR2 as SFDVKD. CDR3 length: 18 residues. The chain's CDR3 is CATSDSSGLGLASNEQFF. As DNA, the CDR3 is TGTGCCACCAGTGATTCCTCAGGGTTGGGACTAGCTTCCAATGAGCAGTTCTTC.

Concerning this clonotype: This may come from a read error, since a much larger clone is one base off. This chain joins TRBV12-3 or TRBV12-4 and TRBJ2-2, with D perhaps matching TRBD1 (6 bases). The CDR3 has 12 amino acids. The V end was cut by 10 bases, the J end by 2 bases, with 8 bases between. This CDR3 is CATRGNTGELFF. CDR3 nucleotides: TGTGCCACCAGGGGAAACACCGGGGAGCTGTTTTTT.

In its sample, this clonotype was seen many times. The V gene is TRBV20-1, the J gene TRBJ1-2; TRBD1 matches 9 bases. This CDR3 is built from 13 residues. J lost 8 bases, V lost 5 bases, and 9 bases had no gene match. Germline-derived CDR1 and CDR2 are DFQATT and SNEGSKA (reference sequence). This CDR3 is CSAQSGTGPGYTF. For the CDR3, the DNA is TGCAGTGCTCAATCCGGGACAGGGCCCGGCTACACCTTC.

The CDR3, as DNA: TGTGCCAGCTCACCTGTTAGGGACAGGAACACTGAAGCTTTCTTT. Protein product: CASSPVRDRNTEAFF. The genes are TRBV18 and TRBJ1-1; 7 positions match TRBD1. The germline gives CDR1 KGHSH, CDR2 LQKENI. CDR3 size: 15 residues. V shed 3 bases and J 1 base; nucleotides not matched to a gene: 5.

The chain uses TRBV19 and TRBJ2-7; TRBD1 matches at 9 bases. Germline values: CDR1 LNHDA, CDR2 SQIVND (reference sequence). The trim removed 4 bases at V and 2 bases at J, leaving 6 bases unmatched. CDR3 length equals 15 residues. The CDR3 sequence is CASSSGQGFAYEQYF. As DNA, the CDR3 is TGTGCCAGTAGTAGCGGACAGGGGTTTGCCTACGAGCAGTACTTC.

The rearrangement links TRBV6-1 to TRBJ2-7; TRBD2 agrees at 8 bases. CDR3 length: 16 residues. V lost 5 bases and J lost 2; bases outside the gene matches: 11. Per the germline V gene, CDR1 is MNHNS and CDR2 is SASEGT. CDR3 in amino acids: CASSPPGREVPYEQYF. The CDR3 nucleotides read TGTGCCAGCAGTCCCCCGGGGCGGGAGGTCCCCTACGAGCAGTACTTC.

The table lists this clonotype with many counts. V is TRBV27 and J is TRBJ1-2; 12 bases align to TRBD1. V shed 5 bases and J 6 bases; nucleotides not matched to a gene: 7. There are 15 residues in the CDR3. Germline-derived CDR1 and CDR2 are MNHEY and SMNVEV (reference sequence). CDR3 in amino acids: CASSPPGQGAHGYTF. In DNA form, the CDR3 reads TGTGCCAGCAGTCCCCCGGGACAGGGGGCCCATGGCTACACCTTC.

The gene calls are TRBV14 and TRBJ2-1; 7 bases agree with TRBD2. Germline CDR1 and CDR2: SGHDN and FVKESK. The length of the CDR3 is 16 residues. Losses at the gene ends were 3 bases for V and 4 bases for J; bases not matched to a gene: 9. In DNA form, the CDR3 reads TGTGCCAGCAGCCACCTGACTAGCCCCCCTTACAATGAGCAGTTCTTC. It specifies CASSHLTSPPYNEQFF.

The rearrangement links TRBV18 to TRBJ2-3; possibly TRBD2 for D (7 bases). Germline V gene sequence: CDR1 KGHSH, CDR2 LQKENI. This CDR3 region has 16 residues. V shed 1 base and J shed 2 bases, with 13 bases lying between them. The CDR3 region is CASSPRGGDNTDTQYF. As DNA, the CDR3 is TGTGCCAGCTCACCACGAGGGGGGGATAACACAGATACGCAGTATTTT. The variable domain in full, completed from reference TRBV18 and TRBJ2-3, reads NAGVMQNPRHLVRRRGQEARLRCSPMKGHSHVYWYRQLPEEGLKFMVYLQKENIIDESGMPKERFSAEFPKEGPSILRIQQVVRGDSAAYFCASSPRGGDNTDTQYFGPGTRLTVL.

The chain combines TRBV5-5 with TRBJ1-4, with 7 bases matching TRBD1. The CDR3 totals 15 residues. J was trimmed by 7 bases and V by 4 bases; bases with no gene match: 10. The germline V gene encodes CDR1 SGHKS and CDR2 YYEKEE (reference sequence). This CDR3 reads CASSPKQGIFEKLFF. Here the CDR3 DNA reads TGTGCCAGCAGCCCAAAACAGGGGATTTTTGAAAAACTGTTTTTT. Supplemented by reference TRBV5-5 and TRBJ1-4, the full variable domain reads DAGVTQSPTHLIKTRGQQVTLRCSPISGHKSVSWYQQVLGQGPQFIFQYYEKEERGRGNFPDRFSARQFPNYSSELNVNALLLGDSALYLCASSPKQGIFEKLFFGSGTQLSVL.

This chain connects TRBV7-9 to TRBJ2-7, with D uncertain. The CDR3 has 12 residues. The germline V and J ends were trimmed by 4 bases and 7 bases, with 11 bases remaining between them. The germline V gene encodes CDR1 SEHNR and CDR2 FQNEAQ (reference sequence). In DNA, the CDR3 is TGTGCCAGCAGCTCGGGTATACTGGAGCAGTACTTC. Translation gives CASSSGILEQYF.

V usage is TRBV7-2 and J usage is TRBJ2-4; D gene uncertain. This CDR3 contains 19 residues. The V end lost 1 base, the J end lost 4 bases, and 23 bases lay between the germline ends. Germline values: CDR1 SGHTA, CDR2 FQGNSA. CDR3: CASSLEGSGSKAQKNIQYF. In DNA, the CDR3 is TGTGCCAGCAGCTTAGAGGGTTCCGGCTCTAAAGCGCAAAAAAACATTCAGTACTTC. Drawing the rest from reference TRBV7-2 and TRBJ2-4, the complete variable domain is GAGVSQSPSNKVTEKGKDVELRCDPISGHTALYWYRQSLGQGLEFLIYFQGNSAPDKSGLPSDRFSAERTGGSVSTLTIQRTQQEDSAVYLCASSLEGSGSKAQKNIQYFGAGTRLSVL.

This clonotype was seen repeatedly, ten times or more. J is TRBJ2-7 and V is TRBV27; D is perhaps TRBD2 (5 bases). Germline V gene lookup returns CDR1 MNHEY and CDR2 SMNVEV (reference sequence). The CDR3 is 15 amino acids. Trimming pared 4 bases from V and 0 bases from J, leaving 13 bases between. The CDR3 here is CASSWGAESSYEQYF. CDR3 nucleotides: TGTGCCAGCAGTTGGGGAGCGGAGAGCTCCTACGAGCAGTACTTC.